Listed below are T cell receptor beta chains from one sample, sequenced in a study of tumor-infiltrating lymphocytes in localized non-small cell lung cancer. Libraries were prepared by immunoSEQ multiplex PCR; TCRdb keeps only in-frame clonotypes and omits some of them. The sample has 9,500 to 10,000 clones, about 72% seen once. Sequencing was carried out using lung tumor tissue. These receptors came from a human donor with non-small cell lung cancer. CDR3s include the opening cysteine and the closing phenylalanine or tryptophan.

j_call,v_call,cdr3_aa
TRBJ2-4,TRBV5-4,CASSLGGGAKNIQYF
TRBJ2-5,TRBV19,CASSADRWETQYF
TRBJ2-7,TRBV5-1,CASSFTGGTYEQYF
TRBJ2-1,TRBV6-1,CASSELRVYARKNNEQFF
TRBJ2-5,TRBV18,CASSPGGTGETQYF
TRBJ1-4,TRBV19,CASRMRGGRGEKLFF
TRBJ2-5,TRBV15,CATSRTSGGAETQYF
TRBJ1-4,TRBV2,CASSEGQNNEKLFF
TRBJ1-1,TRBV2,CASTPSRKAEAFF
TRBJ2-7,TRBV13,CASSLTSGGLTAEQYF
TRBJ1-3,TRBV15,CATSRDPVTGNTIYF
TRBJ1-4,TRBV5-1,CASSSTDRINEKLFF
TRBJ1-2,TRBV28,CASIGNNYGYTF
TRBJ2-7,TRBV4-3,CASSQDFGQPMQREQYF
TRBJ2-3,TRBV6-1,CASSLNTDTQYF
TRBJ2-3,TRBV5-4,CAILHSSGGAADTQYF
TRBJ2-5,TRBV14,CASSWRPGTEETQYF
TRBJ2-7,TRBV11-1,CASSFFRGLEQYF
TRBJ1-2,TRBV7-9,CASSQGQGGGYTF
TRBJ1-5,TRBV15,CATSRGDLNQPQHF
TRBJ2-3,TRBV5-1,CASSQTSGTDTQYF
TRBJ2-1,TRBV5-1,CASGSGRGTYNEQFF
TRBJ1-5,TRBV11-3,CASSPDSILYSNQPQHF
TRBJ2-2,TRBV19,CASSIALEDPGRILNTGELFF
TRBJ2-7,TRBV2,CASTLKPGYEQYF
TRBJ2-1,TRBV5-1,CASSLTSGGSYNEQFF
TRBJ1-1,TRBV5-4,CASSWSRAAEAFF
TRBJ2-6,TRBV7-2,CASSSPGAGANVLTF
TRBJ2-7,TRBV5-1,CASSLGIGSYEQYF
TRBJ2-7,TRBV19,CASSMGKGWTYEQYF
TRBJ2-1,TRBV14,CASSQTGQPYNEQFF
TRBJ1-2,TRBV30,CAWMVASGHGYTF
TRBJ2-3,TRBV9,CASSSGGGLFTDTQYF
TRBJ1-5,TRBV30,CAWSRNQHDQPQHF
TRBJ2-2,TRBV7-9,CASSFFGALNTGELFF
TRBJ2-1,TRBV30,CAWSTRDRAWGEQFF
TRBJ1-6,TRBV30,CAWSLRSYNSPLHF
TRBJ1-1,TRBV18,CASSYGGTEAFF
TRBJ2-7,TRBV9,CARGLADEQYF
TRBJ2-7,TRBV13,CASSLRVGGTYEQYF
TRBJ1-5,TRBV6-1,CASSDPGNQPQHF
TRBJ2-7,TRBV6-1,CASSVAGGPSEQYF
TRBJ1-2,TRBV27,CASSSGDSFNYGYTF
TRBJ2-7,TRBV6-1,CATSPPAGGDYEQYF
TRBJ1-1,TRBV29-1,CSVSKDTSKTEAFF
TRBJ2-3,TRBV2,CASRESSGGPFTDTQYF
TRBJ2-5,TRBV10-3,CAISPGTEETQYF
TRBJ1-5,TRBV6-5,CASSYERGLEPQHF
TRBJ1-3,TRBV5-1,CASSFLGQTGNTIYF
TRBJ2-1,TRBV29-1,CSVARGGPISYNEQFF
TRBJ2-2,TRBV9,CASSPATGTGELFF
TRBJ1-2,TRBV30,CAWSRQGGYGYTF